These 6 T cell receptor beta chains came from one sample sequenced in a study of blood T cell repertoires in COVID-19. Some clones are missing from TCRdb's copy, which holds only in-frame ones; the method was immunoSEQ multiplex PCR. Of more than 110,000 clones detected, under 90% appear once; the ten largest clones hold 35% to 50%. Sequenced material: peripheral blood. The origin of the receptors is a human donor in a cohort sampled during active COVID-19.

The V call is TRBV27, the J call TRBJ1-5; possible D gene TRBD1, 5 bases. V lost 5 bases and J 4 bases, leaving 6 bases between the germline ends. Germline assignment: CDR1 MNHEY and CDR2 SMNVEV (reference sequence). The CDR3 contains 12 residues. The CDR3, as DNA: TGTGCCAGCAGTACAGGAAATCAGCCCCAGCATTTT. Its translation: CASSTGNQPQHF.

The chain has TRBV6-1 and TRBJ1-2, with a possible D match to TRBD1 (5 bases). Germline lookup yields CDR1 MNHNS and CDR2 SASEGT. Trimming took off 5 bases at V and 8 bases at J, with 15 bases between the two ends. This CDR3 is built from 13 residues. The DNA for the CDR3 is TGTGCCAGCAGTCTTCAGGGTAATCTCGGCTACACCTTC. It is translated as CASSLQGNLGYTF.

This clone has a single count. The chain couples TRBV3-1 (or the pseudogene TRBV3-2) to TRBJ2-2, with D hard to call. Germline loops: CDR1 LGHDT, CDR2 YNNKEL (reference sequence). The CDR3 spans 15 residues. V lost 4 bases to trimming and J lost 1 base, with 10 bases between them. The CDR3 protein is CASSPRPGNTGELFF. The CDR3 DNA follows: TGTGCCAGCAGCCCTAGACCCGGGAACACCGGGGAGCTGTTTTTT.

This chain links TRBV10-3 with TRBJ1-5; weak D call: TRBD1 (6 bases). This CDR3 has 14 amino acids. The germline V gene encodes CDR1 ENHRY and CDR2 SYGVKD. The ends were cut back, 0 bases at V and 6 bases at J, with 9 bases in the middle. CDR3 nucleotide sequence: TGTGCCATCAGTGAGTCAGGGGGGGGTCAGCCCCAGCATTTT. This gives the protein CAISESGGGQPQHF.

The chain recombines TRBV6-2 or TRBV6-3 with TRBJ1-1; perhaps TRBD1 as D (6 bases). The CDR3 runs to 11 residues. Per the germline V gene, CDR1 is MNHEY and CDR2 is SVGEGT. Deletions cut 5 bases from V and 7 bases from J, with 8 bases between. CDR3 nucleotides: TGTGCCAGCAGTGACAGGATTGAAGCTTTCTTT. Encoded protein: CASSDRIEAFF.

This sequence joins TRBV6-6 and TRBJ1-1; TRBD1 is a possible D gene (6 bases). CDR1 and CDR2 (germline): MNHNY, SVGAGI (reference sequence). The V and J ends lost 4 bases and 7 bases respectively, with 19 bases between them. The CDR3 contains 15 residues. The CDR3: CASSSYRELSGEAFF. The CDR3 DNA is TGTGCCAGCAGTTCTTACAGGGAACTTAGTGGTGAAGCTTTCTTT.